This T cell receptor (beta chain) was obtained from a study of T cell changes during pregnancy in multiple sclerosis (dated by TCRdb to the late 2010s). In terms of the full investigation: In women with multiple sclerosis, the researchers looked at how the T cell repertoire shifted as pregnancy progressed.

With respect to this clone: Its antigen is unknown. Base-call qualities are not available, and no considerably larger clone is one nucleotide away.

Library creation used the immunoSEQ multiplex PCR assay. In TCRdb, the immuneACCESS table is reduced to in-frame sequences with V and J assigned. These tables do not hold every clone; where another copy was compared, an unresolved V gene accounts for under half, and the others remain unexplained. Across this sample there are some 40,000 clones, with approximately 91% seen only once. The top ten clones comprise over 0.45% of the sample. Spanning cysteine to phenylalanine, the CDR3 consists of 12 amino acids. Only the CDR3 DNA is retained, 36 bases long and in frame from the first base. Deletion took 5 bases off V and 6 bases off J, with a span of 13 bases between the germline ends. CDR1 GTSNPN and CDR2 SVGIG are derived from the germline V gene (reference sequence).

The receptor's source is a female donor in good health, enrolled as a control in a pregnancy study. Sequenced here: CD4+ T cells from peripheral blood mononuclear cells, sampled in the third trimester of pregnancy. The rearrangement joined TRBV30 to TRBJ1-1; the D gene is perhaps TRBD1, on 5 matching bases. The nucleotide sequence reads as follows: TGTGCCTGGTCCCAGGGAAACGCTGAAGCTTTCTTT. Its translation reads: CAWSQGNAEAFF.